The rows below give T cell receptor beta chains drawn from one sample of a study of PD-1 blockade in classical Hodgkin lymphoma. The method was immunoSEQ multiplex PCR; TCRdb's version includes in-frame clones alone and lacks a portion of them. Among 47,000 or so clones listed, roughly 93% were seen once. Sequenced input: peripheral blood mononuclear cells (PBMCs). The receptors stem from a human donor with classical Hodgkin lymphoma. Both conserved end residues are part of each CDR3. The order of the fields is D gene, J gene, clone size, V gene, CDR3 protein, CDR3 DNA. A D gene is named only where the DNA matches it firmly. For some rows the clone size is stated as once, few or many, or as a class when expanded; others skip it.

D: TRBD2; J: TRBJ2-5; size: -; V: TRBV7-9; CDR3: CASSLYPAGAETQYF; DNA: TGTGCCAGCAGCTTATATCCTGCGGGAGCAGAGACCCAGTACTTC
D: -; J: TRBJ2-1; size: -; V: TRBV9; CDR3: CASSAAGTYYNEQFF; DNA: TGTGCCAGCAGCGCAGCGGGTACATACTACAATGAGCAGTTCTTC
D: -; J: TRBJ1-1; size: -; V: TRBV6-1; CDR3: CASRWTDRGTEAFF; DNA: TGTGCCAGCAGGTGGACAGATCGGGGGACTGAAGCTTTCTTT
D: -; J: TRBJ1-2; size: once; V: TRBV7-3; CDR3: CASSPTGTRVSGYTF; DNA: TGTGCCAGCAGCCCGACCGGGACAAGGGTTTCTGGCTACACCTTC
D: -; J: TRBJ1-1; size: -; V: TRBV11-2; CDR3: CASSGQQMNTEAFF; DNA: TGTGCCAGCAGCGGACAGCAAATGAACACTGAAGCTTTCTTT
D: TRBD2; J: TRBJ2-1; size: -; V: TRBV10-3; CDR3: CAITAGANEQFF; DNA: TGTGCCATCACCGCGGGAGCCAATGAGCAGTTCTTC
D: TRBD2; J: TRBJ2-3; size: -; V: TRBV9; CDR3: CASSVAAGGGPDTQYF; DNA: TGTGCCAGCAGCGTAGCGGCGGGAGGGGGACCAGATACGCAGTATTTT
D: TRBD2; J: TRBJ2-7; size: -; V: TRBV2; CDR3: CASLLEAGPTYEQYF; DNA: TGTGCCAGCTTACTCGAAGCGGGACCCACCTACGAGCAGTACTTC
D: TRBD2; J: TRBJ2-1; size: -; V: TRBV5-1; CDR3: CASSLEWTSGYNEQFF; DNA: TGCGCCAGCAGCTTGGAGTGGACTAGCGGTTACAATGAGCAGTTCTTC
D: TRBD2; J: TRBJ2-2; size: -; V: TRBV7-2; CDR3: CASSHYGSGRDHGELFF; DNA: TGTGCCAGCAGTCATTACGGTAGCGGGAGGGATCACGGGGAGCTGTTTTTT
D: TRBD2; J: TRBJ2-3; size: few; V: TRBV6-1; CDR3: CASSGLAGGPDTQYF; DNA: TGTGCCAGCAGTGGACTAGCGGGAGGGCCAGATACGCAGTATTTT
D: -; J: TRBJ2-1; size: -; V: TRBV6-5; CDR3: CASSYSEERHEQFF; DNA: TGTGCCAGCAGTTACTCTGAGGAACGCCATGAGCAGTTCTTC
D: -; J: TRBJ2-7; size: once; V: TRBV6-5; CDR3: CASSYSQAYEQYF; DNA: TGTGCCAGCAGTTACTCGCAGGCCTACGAGCAGTACTTC
D: -; J: TRBJ1-1; size: -; V: TRBV6-1; CDR3: CASSEGTNTEAFF; DNA: TGTGCCAGCAGCGAAGGTACGAACACTGAAGCTTTCTTT
D: -; J: TRBJ2-1; size: -; V: TRBV29-1; CDR3: CSVEEYDYNEQFF; DNA: TGCAGCGTTGAAGAGTACGACTACAATGAGCAGTTCTTC
D: -; J: TRBJ2-1; size: once; V: TRBV9; CDR3: CASSVSGNYNEQFF; DNA: TGTGCCAGCAGCGTAAGCGGAAACTACAATGAGCAGTTCTTC
D: TRBD2; J: TRBJ2-1; size: -; V: TRBV7-6; CDR3: CASGTSGREQFF; DNA: TGTGCCAGCGGGACTAGCGGGAGGGAGCAGTTCTTC
D: -; J: TRBJ2-2; size: -; V: TRBV9; CDR3: CASRGTGELFF; DNA: TGTGCCAGCAGAGGAACCGGGGAGCTGTTTTTT
D: -; J: TRBJ1-1; size: once; V: TRBV28; CDR3: CASSPPPPGTEAFF; DNA: TGTGCCAGCAGTCCTCCTCCCCCGGGCACTGAAGCTTTCTTT
D: -; J: TRBJ2-5; size: -; V: TRBV7-9; CDR3: CASSVIWDAGHQETQYF; DNA: TGTGCCAGCAGCGTAATCTGGGACGCAGGACACCAAGAGACCCAGTACTTC
D: -; J: TRBJ2-2; size: -; V: TRBV7-7; CDR3: CASSSQSTGELFF; DNA: TGTGCTAGCAGCTCTCAGAGTACCGGGGAGCTGTTTTTT
D: TRBD2; J: TRBJ2-1; size: -; V: TRBV4-2; CDR3: CASSQGTSSYNEQFF; DNA: TGTGCCAGCAGCCAAGGGACTAGCTCCTACAATGAGCAGTTCTTC
D: TRBD2; J: TRBJ2-1; size: -; V: TRBV19; CDR3: CASTTSGGYNEQFF; DNA: TGTGCCAGTACCACGAGCGGGGGCTACAATGAGCAGTTCTTC
D: TRBD2; J: TRBJ2-3; size: -; V: TRBV10-3; CDR3: CAISDSLAGGDTQYF; DNA: TGTGCCATCAGTGACTCCTTAGCGGGAGGTGATACGCAGTATTTT
D: TRBD2; J: TRBJ2-5; size: -; V: TRBV2; CDR3: CASSERGLAVQETQYF; DNA: TGTGCCAGCAGTGAAAGGGGACTAGCGGTCCAAGAGACCCAGTACTTC
D: TRBD2; J: TRBJ2-3; size: -; V: TRBV5-1; CDR3: CASSLGGRGLADTQYF; DNA: TGCGCCAGCAGCTTGGGGGGGCGGGGACTAGCAGATACGCAGTATTTT
D: -; J: TRBJ1-5; size: -; V: TRBV6-5; CDR3: CASRPGKNQPQHF; DNA: TGTGCCAGCAGACCCGGGAAGAATCAGCCCCAGCATTTT
D: -; J: TRBJ2-1; size: -; V: TRBV30; CDR3: CAWREFLAKSSYNEQFF; DNA: TGTGCCTGGCGGGAATTTTTAGCGAAAAGCTCCTACAATGAGCAGTTCTTC
D: TRBD2; J: TRBJ2-2; size: -; V: TRBV25-1; CDR3: CASSQTSGGAGELFF; DNA: TGTGCCAGCAGCCAGACTAGCGGGGGAGCGGGGGAGCTGTTTTTT
D: -; J: TRBJ2-5; size: -; V: TRBV29-1; CDR3: CSVTYRTDFQETQYF; DNA: TGCAGCGTTACCTATCGGACAGATTTTCAAGAGACCCAGTACTTC
D: -; J: TRBJ2-3; size: -; V: TRBV6-1; CDR3: CASSRDVDTQYF; DNA: TGTGCCAGCAGCCGAGATGTGGATACGCAGTATTTT
D: TRBD1; J: TRBJ1-2; size: -; V: TRBV4-1; CDR3: CASSQPWRQGDNYGYTF; DNA: TGCGCCAGCAGCCAGCCATGGCGGCAGGGGGATAACTATGGCTACACCTTC
D: TRBD2; J: TRBJ2-1; size: -; V: TRBV27; CDR3: CASSPILAGGSNEQFF; DNA: TGTGCCAGCAGTCCCATACTAGCGGGAGGGTCCAATGAGCAGTTCTTC
D: -; J: TRBJ1-4; size: -; V: TRBV7-8; CDR3: CASSLDSHEEEKLFF; DNA: TGTGCCAGCAGCTTAGACTCCCATGAGGAGGAAAAACTGTTTTTT
D: -; J: TRBJ2-7; size: -; V: TRBV6-6; CDR3: CASSYPAGRSYEQYF; DNA: TGTGCCAGCAGTTACCCGGCAGGGCGATCCTACGAGCAGTACTTC
D: -; J: TRBJ2-3; size: -; V: TRBV28; CDR3: CASTDSSVRDTQYF; DNA: TGTGCCAGCACCGATTCCTCCGTGAGAGATACGCAGTATTTT
D: -; J: TRBJ1-2; size: -; V: TRBV5-1; CDR3: CASKDFDGYTF; DNA: TGCGCCAGCAAGGACTTCGATGGCTACACCTTC
D: -; J: TRBJ2-3; size: -; V: TRBV27; CDR3: CASALGLLSTDTQYF; DNA: TGTGCCAGCGCCCTAGGACTCCTCAGCACAGATACGCAGTATTTT